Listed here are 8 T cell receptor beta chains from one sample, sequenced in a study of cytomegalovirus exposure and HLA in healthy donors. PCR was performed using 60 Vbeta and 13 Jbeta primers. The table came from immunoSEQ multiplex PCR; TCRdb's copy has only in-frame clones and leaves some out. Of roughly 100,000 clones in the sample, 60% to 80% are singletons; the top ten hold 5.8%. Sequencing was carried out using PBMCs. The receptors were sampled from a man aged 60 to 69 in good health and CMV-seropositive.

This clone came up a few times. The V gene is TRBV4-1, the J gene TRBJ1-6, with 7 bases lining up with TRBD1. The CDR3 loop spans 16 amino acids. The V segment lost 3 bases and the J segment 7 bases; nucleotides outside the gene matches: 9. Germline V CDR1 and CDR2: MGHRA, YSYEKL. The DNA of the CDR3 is TGCGCCAGCAGCCAGGAGGGGGACAGACGGAATTCACCCCTCCACTTT. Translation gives CASSQEGDRRNSPLHF.

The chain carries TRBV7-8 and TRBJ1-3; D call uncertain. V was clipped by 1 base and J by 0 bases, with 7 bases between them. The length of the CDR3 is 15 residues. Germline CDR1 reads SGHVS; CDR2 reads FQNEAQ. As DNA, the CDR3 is TGTGCCAGCAGCTTAGGGGCCCCCTCTGGAAACACCATATATTTT. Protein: CASSLGAPSGNTIYF.

This CDR3 reads CASSLDSRGGQFF. In DNA, the CDR3 is TGTGCCAGCAGTTTAGACAGCAGGGGTGGACAGTTCTTC. The chain joins TRBV27 to TRBJ2-1, with a weak D call TRBD1 (6 bases). Germline V gene sequence: CDR1 MNHEY, CDR2 SMNVEV (reference sequence). The CDR3 contains 13 residues. V shed 2 bases and J shed 13 bases, with 15 bases lying between them.

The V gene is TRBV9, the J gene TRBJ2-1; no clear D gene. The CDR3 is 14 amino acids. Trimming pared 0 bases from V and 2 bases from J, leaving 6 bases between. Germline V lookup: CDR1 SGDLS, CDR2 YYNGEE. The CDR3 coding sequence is TGTGCCAGCAGCGTAGACACAGCCTACAATGAGCAGTTCTTC. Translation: CASSVDTAYNEQFF.

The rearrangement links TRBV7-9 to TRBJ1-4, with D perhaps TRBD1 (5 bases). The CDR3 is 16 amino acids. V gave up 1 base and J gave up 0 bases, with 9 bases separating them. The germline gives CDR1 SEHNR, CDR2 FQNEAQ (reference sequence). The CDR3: CASSLEGHATNEKLFF. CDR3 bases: TGTGCCAGCAGCTTAGAGGGGCATGCAACTAATGAAAAACTGTTTTTT.

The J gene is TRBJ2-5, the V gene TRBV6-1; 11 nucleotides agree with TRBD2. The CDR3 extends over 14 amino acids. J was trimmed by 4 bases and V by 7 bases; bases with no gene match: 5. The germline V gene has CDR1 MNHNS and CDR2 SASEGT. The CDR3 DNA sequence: TGTGCCAGCACTAGCGGGGGGCCCCGAGAGACCCAGTACTTC. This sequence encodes CASTSGGPRETQYF.

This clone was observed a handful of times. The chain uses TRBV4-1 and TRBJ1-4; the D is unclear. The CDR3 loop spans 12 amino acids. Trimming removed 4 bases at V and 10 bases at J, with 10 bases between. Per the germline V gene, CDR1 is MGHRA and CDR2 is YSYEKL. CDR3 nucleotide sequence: TGCGCCAGCAGCCCCCCGGTCGGAAAACTGTTTTTT. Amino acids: CASSPPVGKLFF.

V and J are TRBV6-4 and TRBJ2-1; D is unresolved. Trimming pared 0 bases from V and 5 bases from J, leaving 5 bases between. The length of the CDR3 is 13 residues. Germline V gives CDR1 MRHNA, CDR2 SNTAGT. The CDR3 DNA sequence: TGTGCCAGCAGTGACTCGGGCCACAATGAGCAGTTCTTC. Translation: CASSDSGHNEQFF.